This T cell receptor beta chain was retrieved from a study of T cell changes during pregnancy in multiple sclerosis. Sequencing was performed with immunoSEQ multiplex PCR; in TCRdb, only in-frame clones are kept and a portion is missing. This sample has roughly 70,000 clones, with more than 90% found just once. This CDR3 has 15 residues. The V gene's germline CDR1 is SGDLS and CDR2 YYNGEE. V trimming: 2 bases; J trimming: 0 bases; junction bases outside the gene matches: 1. This chain links TRBV9 with TRBJ2-3; 9 bases line up with TRBD2. The receptor was isolated from a female donor with multiple sclerosis, enrolled in a pregnancy study. The material sequenced was peripheral blood, taken in the third trimester of pregnancy. The CDR3 spells CASSVGTSSTDTQYF. The CDR3 DNA reads as TGTGCCAGCAGCGTTGGGACTAGCAGCACAGATACGCAGTATTTT.